One sample yielded the 23 T cell receptor beta chains listed below, sequenced in a study of PD-L1 blockade in urothelial cancer. Time point of the sample: pretreatment peripheral blood. Data came from immunoSEQ multiplex PCR; TCRdb stores just in-frame clones and leaves some out. This repertoire shows around 100,000 clones, nearly 90% found once; its top ten account for around 1.7%. Sequenced here: PBMCs, sampled around atezolizumab (anti-PD-L1) treatment. Receptor source: a man aged 55 to 70 with urothelial cancer.

The chain couples TRBV4-3 to TRBJ2-7; 12 positions agree with TRBD1. Germline V gene lookup returns CDR1 LGHNA and CDR2 YSLEER. The CDR3 has 18 residues. V dropped 0 bases and J dropped 5; count of bases not matched to a gene: 11. In DNA form, the CDR3 reads TGCGCCAGCAGCCAAGAGCCCCTTACCGGGACAGGGGGCAACGAGCAGTACTTC. Translated: CASSQEPLTGTGGNEQYF.

The chain joins TRBV5-1 to TRBJ2-3, with 11 bases fitting TRBD2. The germline V gene has CDR1 SGHRS and CDR2 YFSETQ. Trimming took 3 bases from V and 4 from J; bases not matched to a gene: 4. There are 15 residues in the CDR3. For the CDR3, the DNA is TGCGCCAGCAGCTCAATAGCGGGGGGGCCAGATACGCAGTATTTT. This codes for CASSSIAGGPDTQYF.

The rearrangement joins TRBV6-5 to TRBJ1-5; D ambiguous. With 5 bases removed from V and 4 bases from J, the gap between germline ends came to 9 bases. The CDR3 is 13 residues long. The germline V gene has CDR1 MNHEY and CDR2 SVGAGI. The CDR3 region is CASSRTENQPQHF. The DNA for the CDR3 is TGTGCCAGCAGTCGTACAGAAAATCAGCCCCAGCATTTT.

The rearrangement uses TRBV9 and TRBJ2-3, with 8 positions matching TRBD2. V shed 4 bases, J shed 4 bases, and the junction held 11 bases outside the gene matches. Germline V gene data show CDR1 as SGDLS and CDR2 as YYNGEE. The CDR3 contains 16 residues. CDR3 nucleotide sequence: TGTGCCAGCAGCACGAGCGGGGGCCACGTCCCAGATACGCAGTATTTT. This codes for CASSTSGGHVPDTQYF.

Remarks on this clone: This specimen includes other DNA sequences encoding the same CDR3. CDR3 region: CASSVASGSNEQFF. The CDR3 region has the DNA TGTGCCAGCAGTGTCGCTAGCGGGAGCAATGAGCAGTTCTTC. The V gene is TRBV6-4, the J gene TRBJ2-1; TRBD2 matches 10 bases. J gave up 6 bases and V 4 bases, and 3 bases lay outside the gene matches. The CDR3 consists of 14 residues. Germline V gene data show CDR1 as MRHNA and CDR2 as SNTAGT.

The rearrangement joins TRBV6-1 to TRBJ2-5, with TRBD1 matching 7 bases. The CDR3 totals 15 residues. J lost 7 bases, V lost 4 bases, and 12 bases had no gene match. In germline, CDR1 is MNHNS, CDR2 SASEGT. In nucleotides, the CDR3 is TGTGCCAGCAGTGCAGAGGAGACAGGGTCAAGGACCCAGTACTTC. Translating it yields CASSAEETGSRTQYF.

This sequence joins TRBV9 and TRBJ2-1; 7 nucleotides match TRBD2. V lost 3 bases to trimming and J lost 1 base; unmatched junction nucleotides: 7. This CDR3 has 16 amino acids. Germline V gene sequence: CDR1 SGDLS, CDR2 YYNGEE. The CDR3 is CASSGTGGESYNEQFF. The CDR3 bases are TGTGCCAGCAGCGGGACGGGGGGTGAATCCTACAATGAGCAGTTCTTC.

The V call is TRBV15, the J call TRBJ2-5; D possibly corresponds to TRBD1 (6 bases). This CDR3 is built from 12 residues. Germline-derived CDR1 and CDR2 are LNHNV and YYDKDF (reference sequence). V was shortened by 5 bases and J by 4 bases, with 8 bases between the two germline ends. CDR3 nucleotide sequence: TGTGCCACCAGCCAGGACAGAGAGACCCAGTACTTC. Encoded protein: CATSQDRETQYF.

The chain recombines TRBV7-2 with TRBJ1-4, with TRBD1 matching over 9 bases. This CDR3 has 14 amino acids. Germline loops: CDR1 SGHTA, CDR2 FQGNSA. The V and J ends lost 5 bases and 11 bases, in that order; junction bases with no gene match: 9. This CDR3 is CASSPRTGVEKLFF. The CDR3 DNA reads as TGTGCCAGCAGCCCCAGGACAGGGGTCGAGAAACTGTTTTTT.

The chain has TRBV12-5 and TRBJ2-3; 7 nucleotides line up with TRBD1. The V segment lost 6 bases and the J segment 3 bases; nucleotides outside the gene matches: 3. Germline-derived CDR1 and CDR2 are LGHNT and FRNRAP. The CDR3 covers 13 residues. The CDR3 reads CASGETGTDTQYF. The CDR3 DNA reads as TGTGCTAGTGGAGAGACAGGGACAGATACGCAGTATTTT.

The chain couples TRBV4-3 to TRBJ1-5; 8 bases are a match to TRBD1. Trimming took 4 bases from V and 7 from J; bases not matched to a gene: 6. Per the germline V gene, CDR1 is LGHNA and CDR2 is YSLEER. The CDR3 totals 14 residues. The CDR3 sequence: CASSPNRGEQPQHF. CDR3 in DNA: TGCGCCAGCAGCCCAAACAGGGGGGAACAGCCCCAGCATTTT.

In DNA, the CDR3 is TGTGCCAGCAGCTTGGGCCAGCAAATCGAACCCCTCCACTTT. Encoded protein: CASSLGQQIEPLHF. V gene TRBV7-9 combines with J gene TRBJ1-6; D ambiguous. The V end was cut by 3 bases, the J end by 12 bases, with 15 bases between. The CDR3 spans 14 residues. Germline V lookup: CDR1 SEHNR, CDR2 FQNEAQ (reference sequence).

The rearrangement uses TRBV7-2 and TRBJ1-2, with D perhaps TRBD1 (5 bases). Germline CDR1 SGHTA, CDR2 FQGNSA. The CDR3 consists of 12 residues. Deletions cut 4 bases from V and 6 bases from J, with 9 bases between. The CDR3 loop reads CASSWRRDGYTF. DNA for the CDR3: TGTGCCAGCAGCTGGCGCAGGGATGGCTACACCTTC.

The chain carries TRBV18 and TRBJ2-7; 9 bases are shared with TRBD1. After removal of 5 bases from V and 3 bases from J, the junction contained 5 bases not matched to a gene. Germline CDR1 and CDR2: KGHSH and LQKENI. This CDR3 has 14 residues. CDR3 nucleotides: TGTGCCAGCTCAGCGGGGACAGGGAACTACGAGCAGTACTTC. Translating it yields CASSAGTGNYEQYF.

The chain recombines TRBV28 with TRBJ1-3, with D possibly TRBD1 on 6 matching bases. Germline CDR1 and CDR2: MDHEN and SYDVKM. The V end lost 2 bases, the J end lost 0 bases, and 11 bases lay between the germline ends. This CDR3 has 16 amino acids. CDR3 nucleotide sequence: TGTGCCAGCAGTTTAGGGGGACAAAACTCTGGAAACACCATATATTTT. This encodes CASSLGGQNSGNTIYF.

The CDR3 is CASSEGLNYGYTF. CDR3 DNA: TGTGCCAGCAGTGAGGGACTTAACTATGGCTACACCTTC. The rearrangement uses TRBV25-1 and TRBJ1-2; D might be TRBD1 (5 bases). The germline V gene encodes CDR1 MGHDK and CDR2 SYGVNS. V was shortened by 3 bases and J by 1 base, with 6 bases between the two germline ends. The CDR3 consists of 13 residues.

The chain recombines TRBV19 with TRBJ2-6; D unresolved. Looked up from germline, CDR1 is LNHDA and CDR2 is SQIVND (reference sequence). This CDR3 has 16 residues. The V and J ends lost 2 bases and 0 bases respectively, with 8 bases between them. The CDR3 coding sequence is TGTGCCAGTAGTATAACCGCGTCCTCTGGGGCCAACGTCCTGACTTTC. Amino acids: CASSITASSGANVLTF.

The chain joins TRBV2 to TRBJ2-1, with 13 bases matching TRBD2. V was pared by 8 bases and J by 6 bases, with 7 bases of the junction left unmatched. Germline V lookup: CDR1 SNHLY, CDR2 FYNNEI. The length of the CDR3 is 15 residues. CDR3 nucleotide sequence: TGTGCCAGCGCCCGGCGGACTAGCGGGGGCAATGAGCAGTTCTTC. Translation: CASARRTSGGNEQFF.

The rearrangement links TRBV4-3 to TRBJ2-7; 8 nucleotides match TRBD2. The CDR3 contains 17 residues. Per germline, CDR1 LGHNA and CDR2 YSLEER. The ends lost 2 bases at V and 2 bases at J; junction bases unmatched: 11. The CDR3 protein is CASSQRTSRSVAYEQYF. In DNA, the CDR3 is TGCGCCAGCAGCCAACGGACTAGCCGCAGTGTGGCCTACGAGCAGTACTTC.

The CDR3 sequence: CSGGASGRKDNEQFF. CDR3 nucleotide sequence: TGCAGCGGGGGGGCTAGCGGGAGAAAGGACAATGAGCAGTTCTTC. The chain couples TRBV29-1 to TRBJ2-1, with TRBD2 matching 10 bases. V shed 7 bases, J shed 5 bases, and the junction held 11 bases outside the gene matches. Per germline, CDR1 SQVTM and CDR2 ANQGSEA. The CDR3 is 15 residues long.

The CDR3 spells CASSIEPRGRQPQHF. For the CDR3, the DNA is TGTGCCAGTAGTATAGAGCCCAGGGGGCGACAGCCCCAGCATTTT. The rearrangement joins TRBV19 to TRBJ1-5; 8 nucleotides line up with TRBD1. The CDR3 contains 15 residues. Germline V gene lookup returns CDR1 LNHDA and CDR2 SQIVND (reference sequence). V was pared by 0 bases and J by 7 bases, with 5 bases of the junction left unmatched.

The chain links TRBV7-3 to TRBJ2-1; a possible D gene is TRBD2 (5 bases). Trimming left V 1 base short and J 9 bases short, with 10 bases between. Germline-derived CDR1 and CDR2 are SGHTA and FQGTGA. The CDR3 covers 13 residues. CDR3 region: CASSLRGSGEQFF. The DNA for the CDR3 is TGTGCCAGCAGCTTAAGAGGGAGCGGTGAGCAGTTCTTC.

The J gene is TRBJ2-1, the V gene TRBV5-1, with TRBD1 identical over 8 bases. Germline assignment: CDR1 SGHRS and CDR2 YFSETQ. The CDR3 has 14 residues. With V trimmed by 6 bases and J by 6 bases, 8 bases remained unmatched. The CDR3 spells CASKGQGASNEQFF. In DNA form, the CDR3 reads TGCGCCAGCAAAGGTCAGGGGGCGTCCAATGAGCAGTTCTTC.